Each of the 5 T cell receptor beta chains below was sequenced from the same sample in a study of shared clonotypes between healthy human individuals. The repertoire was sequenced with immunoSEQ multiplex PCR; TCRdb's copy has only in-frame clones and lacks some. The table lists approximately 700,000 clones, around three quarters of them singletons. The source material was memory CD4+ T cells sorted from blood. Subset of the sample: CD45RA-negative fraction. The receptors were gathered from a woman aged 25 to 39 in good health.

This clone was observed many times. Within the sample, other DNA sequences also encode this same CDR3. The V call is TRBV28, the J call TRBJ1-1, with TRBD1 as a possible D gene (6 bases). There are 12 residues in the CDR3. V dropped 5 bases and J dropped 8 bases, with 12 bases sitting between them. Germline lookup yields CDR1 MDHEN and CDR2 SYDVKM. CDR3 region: CASSTQTGEAFF. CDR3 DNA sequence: TGTGCCAGCAGTACCCAAACAGGGGAAGCTTTCTTT. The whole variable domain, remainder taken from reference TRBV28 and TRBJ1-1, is DVKVTQSSRYLVKRTGEKVFLECVQDMDHENMFWYRQDPGLGLRLIYFSYDVKMKEKGDIPEGYSVSREKKERFSLILESASTNQTSMYLCASSTQTGEAFFGQGTRLTVV.

The CDR3 sequence: CASSVTSGGDTQYF. The CDR3 nucleotides read TGTGCCAGCAGCGTTACTAGCGGGGGGGATACGCAGTATTTT. This chain links TRBV9 with TRBJ2-3; 12 nucleotides match TRBD2. Unmatched junction bases numbered 1, after V lost 2 bases and J lost 6 bases. CDR3 length equals 14 residues. Germline loops: CDR1 SGDLS, CDR2 YYNGEE. The full variable domain, in which reference TRBV9 and TRBJ2-3 provide the parts outside the CDR3, is DSGVTQTPKHLITATGQRVTLRCSPRSGDLSVYWYQQSLDQGLQFLIQYYNGEERAKGNILERFSAQQFPDLHSELNLSSLELGDSALYFCASSVTSGGDTQYFGPGTRLTVL.

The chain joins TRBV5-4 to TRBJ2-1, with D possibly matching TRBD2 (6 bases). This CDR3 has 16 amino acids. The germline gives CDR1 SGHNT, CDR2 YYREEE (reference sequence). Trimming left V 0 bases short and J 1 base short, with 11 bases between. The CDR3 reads CASSLGFGGSYNEQFF. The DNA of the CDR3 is TGTGCCAGCAGCTTGGGTTTCGGGGGTTCCTACAATGAGCAGTTCTTC. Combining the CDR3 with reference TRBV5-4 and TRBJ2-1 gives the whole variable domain ETGVTQSPTHLIKTRGQQVTLRCSSQSGHNTVSWYQQALGQGPQFIFQYYREEENGRGNFPPRFSGLQFPNYSSELNVNALELDDSALYLCASSLGFGGSYNEQFFGPGTRLTVL.

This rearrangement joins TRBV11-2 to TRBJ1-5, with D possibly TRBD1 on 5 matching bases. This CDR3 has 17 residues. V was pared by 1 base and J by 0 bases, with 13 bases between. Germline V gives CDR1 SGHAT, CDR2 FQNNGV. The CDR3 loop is CASSLGAGLVSNQPQHF. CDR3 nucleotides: TGTGCCAGCAGCTTAGGGGCAGGGCTGGTTAGCAATCAGCCCCAGCATTTT.

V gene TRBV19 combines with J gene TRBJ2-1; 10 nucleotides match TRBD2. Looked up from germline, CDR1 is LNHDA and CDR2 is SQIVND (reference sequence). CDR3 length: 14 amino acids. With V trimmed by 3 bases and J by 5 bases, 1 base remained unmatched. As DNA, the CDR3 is TGTGCCAGTAGTATCCTAGCGGGGGACAATGAGCAGTTCTTC. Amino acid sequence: CASSILAGDNEQFF.